This TCR beta chain was retrieved from a study of blood T cell repertoires in COVID-19 (dated by TCRdb to 2018 to 2020). Regarding the research as a whole: The collaborator samples originated in the United States, Italy and Spain and spanned the acute and convalescent phases of COVID-19. The material from the prospective study consisted of cDNA or gDNA derived from T cells, B-cell-depleted T cells, or PBMCs. Subjects who had been exposed to COVID-19, were actively infected with it, or had recovered from it provided the deeply sampled blood TCRbeta repertoires that made up the dataset. The repertoires were released in a freely available public database intended as a resource for research on the immune response to SARS-CoV-2. The samples were drawn from the first 160 participants of the ongoing ImmuneRACE study and from 950 to 1,500 subjects provided by 6 global collaborators. Nearly every sample came with metadata listing a de-identified subject ID, COVID-19 status, age in years and sex. Where available, HLA class I and class II types were obtained from metadata supplied by the sample provider rather than from assay-based typing. Overall study results and their limits: The quantity of clinical and demographic metadata differed by source and by participant and was supplied without curation.

A distance of 12 bases separates the germline ends of V and J, which lose 3 bases and 1 base respectively. The germline V gene provides CDR1 MNHNS and CDR2 SASEGT. Including cysteine and phenylalanine, the CDR3 has 15 amino acids. This entry keeps only the CDR3 DNA: 45 bases, framed from base 1. With regard to this clone: Its specific antigen is unknown. Qualities for individual bases were not recorded, and no much larger clone is one base off.

In Seattle, one collaborating source enrolled patients while the infection was active and tracked those patients longitudinally over the course of disease. Each collaborating institution followed its own protocols to collect whole blood in K2EDTA tubes. For TCRbeta analysis, collaborator samples were shipped as frozen whole blood, as isolated PBMCs, or as DNA extracted from either sample type. The immunoSEQ Assay, a bias-controlled multiplex PCR, was used to amplify TCRbeta CDR3 regions from genomic DNA. Per the authors' processing: Nucleated cell counts per sample were estimated from amplification of reference gene primers within the assay. Sequence reads were collapsed and filtered to measure the absolute abundance of every unique TCRbeta CDR3 rearrangement. For each sample, productive Simpson clonality was calculated as the square root of Simpson's diversity index across productive rearrangements. The source is immuneACCESS, and TCRdb retained only in-frame sequences with V and J called. Part of the clones is not carried over; for the studies checked, unresolved V genes explain less than half of this, and the remainder is unexplained. The V and J calls and the clone size are those of that table, but D and trimming were determined from the DNA. The sample profile shows almost 200,000 clones; 75% to 85% of them were found once. The ten largest clones add up to approximately 5.9% of the sample.

This chain joins TRBV6-1 to TRBJ1-1, and TRBD1 may be the D gene, going by 6 matching bases. This clonotype was obtained from a woman between 40 and 50 years old with COVID-19, enrolled during active disease. The sequencing sample was made of peripheral blood. At the DNA level, the sequence is TGTGCCAGCAGTGACCAGGGGCAAGGGAACACTGAAGCTTTCTTT. Its protein is CASSDQGQGNTEAFF.